The 23 T cell receptor beta chains in this list originate from one sample, sequenced in a study of T cell responses to AZD1222 COVID-19 vaccine. Profiling relied on immunoSEQ multiplex PCR, and the TCRdb table lists in-frame clones only, not all of them. Of tens of thousands of clones detected, more than 85% appear once; the ten largest clones hold approximately 4.5%. The sample in question was peripheral blood, obtained 28 days after the second AZD1222 dose. These TCRs come from an adult who received the AZD1222 COVID-19 vaccine.

This chain uses TRBV7-9 with TRBJ1-5; maybe TRBD1 (5 bases). The CDR3 runs 16 residues. Germline-derived CDR1 and CDR2 are SEHNR and FQNEAQ (reference sequence). V was cut by 5 bases and J by 0 bases, with 14 bases left in between. CDR3 DNA: TGTGCCAGCAGCCTAAGGGAGGGGCTTAGCAATCAGCCCCAGCATTTT. Protein product: CASSLREGLSNQPQHF.

The chain recombines TRBV4-1 with TRBJ1-6; the D gene is possibly TRBD1 (5 bases). The germline CDR1 and CDR2 sequences are MGHRA and YSYEKL. V was shortened by 3 bases and J by 4 bases, with 7 bases between the two germline ends. This CDR3 spans 14 amino acids. CDR3 in amino acids: CASSQGDYNSPLHF. The CDR3 coding sequence is TGCGCCAGCAGCCAGGGGGATTATAATTCACCCCTCCACTTT.

The CDR3 DNA sequence: TGTGCCAGTCGACAGGTCGGCTACACCTTC. Translated: CASRQVGYTF. This sequence joins TRBV19 and TRBJ1-2; TRBD1 might be the D (6 bases). This CDR3 has 10 residues. Germline CDR1 LNHDA, CDR2 SQIVND (reference sequence). V gave up 8 bases and J gave up 8 bases, with 9 bases separating them.

This rearrangement joins TRBV27 to TRBJ2-1, with D maybe TRBD1 (5 bases). This CDR3 is 15 amino acids long. Germline assignment: CDR1 MNHEY and CDR2 SMNVEV (reference sequence). Between the trimmed V and J ends, which lost 0 bases and 4 bases, there was a span of 10 bases. The DNA of the CDR3 is TGTGCCAGCAGTTTATCAGGGGTAGGGTACAATGAGCAGTTCTTC. It yields the protein CASSLSGVGYNEQFF.

The chain is built from TRBV5-8 and TRBJ1-4, with 10 bases identical to TRBD1. V lost 4 bases, J lost 7 bases, and 10 bases stayed unmatched. CDR1 and CDR2 (germline): SGHTS, YDEGEE. The CDR3 length is 16 residues. The DNA of the CDR3 is TGTGCCAGCAGCCCACCGGGACAGGGGTGGGGTGAAAAACTGTTTTTT. Translating gives CASSPPGQGWGEKLFF.

This clone was observed a single time. The V gene is TRBV25-1, the J gene TRBJ2-5; TRBD1 matches 8 bases. Germline V CDR1 and CDR2: MGHDK, SYGVNS. The CDR3 runs 13 residues. V lost 4 bases to trimming and J lost 4 bases; unmatched junction nucleotides: 2. The CDR3: CASSGQGTETQYF. The CDR3 nucleotides are TGTGCCAGCAGTGGACAGGGGACAGAGACCCAGTACTTC.

The V gene is TRBV18, the J gene TRBJ2-5; 12 bases fit TRBD2. The CDR3 covers 19 residues. The germline V gene has CDR1 KGHSH and CDR2 LQKENI. The ends lost 2 bases at V and 2 bases at J; junction bases unmatched: 12. Here the CDR3 DNA reads TGTGCCAGCTCACCAGGACTAGCGGGGTCTAAAACAGGGCAAGAGACCCAGTACTTC. It yields the protein CASSPGLAGSKTGQETQYF.

The genes are TRBV7-9 and TRBJ1-1; no firm D call. From germline, CDR1 is SEHNR and CDR2 FQNEAQ (reference sequence). CDR3 size: 14 residues. V was cut by 5 bases and J by 1 base, with 11 bases left in between. The CDR3 here is CASSLGVRNTEAFF. CDR3 in DNA: TGTGCCAGCAGCCTGGGTGTAAGGAACACTGAAGCTTTCTTT.

The chain has TRBV15 and TRBJ1-2, with a tentative D call TRBD1 (5 bases). Trimming removed 3 bases at V and 3 bases at J, with 11 bases between. CDR3 length: 14 amino acids. CDR1 and CDR2 (germline): LNHNV, YYDKDF (reference sequence). As DNA, the CDR3 is TGTGCCACCAGCAGGGGAGGGACGGACTATGGCTACACCTTC. Encoded protein: CATSRGGTDYGYTF.

The gene calls are TRBV29-1 and TRBJ1-3; tentative D call: TRBD1 (6 bases). Trimming removed 4 bases from V and 2 bases from J, with 9 bases in between. Germline CDR1 and CDR2: SQVTM and ANQGSEA. The length of the CDR3 is 13 residues. The CDR3 bases are TGCAGCGTTGGCACAGGGCCTGGAAACACCATATATTTT. Protein product: CSVGTGPGNTIYF.

V and J are TRBV19 and TRBJ2-2, with 12 bases identical to TRBD2. Germline CDR1 reads LNHDA; CDR2 reads SQIVND (reference sequence). This CDR3 contains 16 residues. V shed 6 bases, J shed 6 bases, and the junction held 8 bases outside the gene matches. This chain's CDR3 is CASRTSGSLIAGELFF. In DNA form, the CDR3 reads TGTGCCAGTAGGACTAGCGGGAGTCTGATCGCCGGGGAGCTGTTTTTT.

V usage is TRBV5-6 and J usage is TRBJ1-2; the D gene is possibly TRBD1 (5 bases). The germline CDR1 and CDR2 sequences are SGHDT and YYEEEE. With 5 bases removed from V and 8 bases from J, the gap between germline ends came to 19 bases. CDR3 length: 14 amino acids. CDR3 in DNA: TGTGCCAGCAGATTTCCGGGACGTACGACCGGCTACACCTTC. This encodes CASRFPGRTTGYTF. The full variable domain, its missing parts supplied by reference TRBV5-6 and TRBJ1-2, is DAGVTQSPTHLIKTRGQQVTLRCSPKSGHDTVSWYQQALGQGPQFIFQYYEEEERQRGNFPDRFSGHQFPNYSSELNVNALLLGDSALYLCASRFPGRTTGYTFGSGTRLTVV.

This clone was detected only once. The rearrangement joins TRBV6-5 to TRBJ1-4, with a possible D match to TRBD1 (5 bases). With 4 bases removed from V and 5 bases from J, the gap between germline ends came to 14 bases. The CDR3 runs 15 residues. The germline V gene has CDR1 MNHEY and CDR2 SVGAGI. The CDR3 sequence is CASSLNGGTNEKLFF. CDR3 coding DNA: TGTGCCAGCAGTTTAAACGGCGGGACGAATGAAAAACTGTTTTTT.

The chain has TRBV29-1 and TRBJ2-7; 9 positions agree with TRBD1. The CDR3 covers 14 residues. Germline CDR1 and CDR2: SQVTM and ANQGSEA. V shed 6 bases, J shed 4 bases, and the junction held 10 bases outside the gene matches. In DNA form, the CDR3 reads TGCAGCGTCGTCGCCGGGACAGGGAATTACGAGCAGTACTTC. This encodes CSVVAGTGNYEQYF.

This rearrangement joins TRBV7-9 to TRBJ2-2, with unresolved D. Trimming removed 1 base from V and 4 bases from J, with 1 base in between. CDR3 size: 12 residues. Looked up from germline, CDR1 is SEHNR and CDR2 is FQNEAQ (reference sequence). The CDR3 is CASSLGTGELFF. The CDR3 DNA is TGTGCCAGCAGCTTAGGCACCGGGGAGCTGTTTTTT.

The gene calls are TRBV18 and TRBJ2-5, with 7 bases lining up with TRBD1. This CDR3 spans 15 amino acids. V lost 2 bases and J lost 0; bases outside the gene matches: 3. From germline, CDR1 is KGHSH and CDR2 LQKENI. The CDR3 bases are TGTGCCAGCTCACCAACTGACAGGGACCAAGAGACCCAGTACTTC. This encodes CASSPTDRDQETQYF.

This sequence joins TRBV7-9 and TRBJ1-4, with D possibly TRBD1 on 6 matching bases. CDR1 and CDR2 (germline): SEHNR, FQNEAQ (reference sequence). V was clipped by 9 bases and J by 4 bases, with 15 bases between them. There are 14 residues in the CDR3. CDR3: CASSGTPNNEKLFF. DNA for the CDR3: TGTGCCAGTAGCGGGACACCTAATAATGAAAAACTGTTTTTT.

The chain is built from TRBV5-8 and TRBJ1-1; 7 bases are shared with TRBD1. This CDR3 is built from 13 residues. Germline CDR1 is SGHTS and CDR2 is YDEGEE. V shed 3 bases, J shed 7 bases, and the junction held 6 bases outside the gene matches. The CDR3 nucleotides are TGTGCCAGCAGCTCCAGGGGGGATAATGAAGCTTTCTTT. Translating gives CASSSRGDNEAFF.

The J gene is TRBJ1-2, the V gene TRBV7-9; TRBD1 matches 11 bases. Germline trimming cut 3 bases from V and 6 bases from J; bases unmatched to any gene: 9. CDR3 length equals 16 residues. CDR1 and CDR2 from the germline V gene are SEHNR and FQNEAQ (reference sequence). CDR3 DNA sequence: TGTGCCAGCAGCTTCCCGGACAGGGGGCGTTATGATGGCTACACCTTC. Translation: CASSFPDRGRYDGYTF.

This clone was seen just once. The V gene is TRBV9, the J gene TRBJ2-7; the D is unclear. The length of the CDR3 is 14 residues. V was cut by 4 bases and J by 0 bases, with 11 bases left in between. Germline V gene data show CDR1 as SGDLS and CDR2 as YYNGEE. CDR3 sequence: CASSPRSPSYEQYF. The CDR3 DNA sequence: TGTGCCAGCAGCCCCCGATCGCCCTCCTACGAGCAGTACTTC.

The chain employs TRBV10-2 and TRBJ2-4; D is perhaps TRBD1 (5 bases). The V end was cut by 4 bases, the J end by 6 bases, with 19 bases between. Germline V gives CDR1 WSHSY, CDR2 SAAADI. The CDR3 length is 16 residues. Here the CDR3 DNA reads TGCGCCAGCAGTGGGCTGGGTAAAGACAGTTTAAACATTCAGTACTTC. Amino acids: CASSGLGKDSLNIQYF.

The count of this clone is one. The chain employs TRBV24-1 and TRBJ2-7; the D is unclear. Germline-derived CDR1 and CDR2 are KGHDR and SFDVKD. The CDR3 totals 15 residues. Deletions cut 1 base from V and 0 bases from J, with 9 bases between. CDR3 protein: CATSDLGRNSYEQYF. CDR3 bases: TGTGCCACCAGTGATTTAGGGCGGAACTCCTACGAGCAGTACTTC.

The rearrangement links TRBV3-1 (or the pseudogene TRBV3-2) to TRBJ1-4; possibly TRBD1 for D (5 bases). CDR3 size: 15 residues. Germline V CDR1 and CDR2: LGHDT, YNNKEL (reference sequence). Trimming left V 5 bases short and J 8 bases short, with 18 bases between. CDR3 DNA sequence: TGTGCCAGCAGCGGGAGGCCCAGGGCTGGAGAAAAACTGTTTTTT. It codes for CASSGRPRAGEKLFF.